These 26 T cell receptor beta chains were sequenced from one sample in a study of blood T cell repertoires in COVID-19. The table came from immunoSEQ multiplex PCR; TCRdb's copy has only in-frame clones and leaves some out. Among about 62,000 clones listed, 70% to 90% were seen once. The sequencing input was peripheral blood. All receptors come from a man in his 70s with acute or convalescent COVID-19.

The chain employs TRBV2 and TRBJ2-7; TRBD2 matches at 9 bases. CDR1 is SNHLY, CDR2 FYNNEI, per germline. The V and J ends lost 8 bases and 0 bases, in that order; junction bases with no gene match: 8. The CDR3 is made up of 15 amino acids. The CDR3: CASFPLAGTSYEQYF. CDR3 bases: TGTGCCAGCTTTCCACTAGCGGGTACCTCCTACGAGCAGTACTTC.

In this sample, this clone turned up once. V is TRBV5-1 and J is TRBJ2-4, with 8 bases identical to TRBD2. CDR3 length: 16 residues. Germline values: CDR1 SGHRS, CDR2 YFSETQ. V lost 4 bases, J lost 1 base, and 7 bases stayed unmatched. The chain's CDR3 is CASSGPGLEAKNIQYF. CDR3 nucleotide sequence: TGCGCCAGCAGCGGCCCGGGACTAGAGGCCAAAAACATTCAGTACTTC.

CDR3 coding DNA: TGTGCCAGCTCACCAGGAGCCAGGGTAGACGCAGATACGCAGTATTTT. Protein product: CASSPGARVDADTQYF. The chain couples TRBV18 to TRBJ2-3, with a tentative D call TRBD1 (5 bases). Trimming shortened V by 2 bases and J by 4 bases, and 16 bases separated the two germline ends. Germline V gene lookup returns CDR1 KGHSH and CDR2 LQKENI. This CDR3 spans 16 amino acids.

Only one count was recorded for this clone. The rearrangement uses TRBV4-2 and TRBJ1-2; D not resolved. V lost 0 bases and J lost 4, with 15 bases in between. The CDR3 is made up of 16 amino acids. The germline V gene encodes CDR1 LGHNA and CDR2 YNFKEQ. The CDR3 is CASSQDLSSVSYGYTF. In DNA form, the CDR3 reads TGTGCCAGCAGCCAAGATCTGTCCTCAGTGTCCTATGGCTACACCTTC.

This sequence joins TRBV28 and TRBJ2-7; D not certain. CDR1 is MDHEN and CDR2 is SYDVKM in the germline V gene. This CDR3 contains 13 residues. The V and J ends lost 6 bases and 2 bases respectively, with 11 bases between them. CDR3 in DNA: TGTGCCAGCAGCCCCGGGTCAACCTACGAGCAGTACTTC. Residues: CASSPGSTYEQYF.

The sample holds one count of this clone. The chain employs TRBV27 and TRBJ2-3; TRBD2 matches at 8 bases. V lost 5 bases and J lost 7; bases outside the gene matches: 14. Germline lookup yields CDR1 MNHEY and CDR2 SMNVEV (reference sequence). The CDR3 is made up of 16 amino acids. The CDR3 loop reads CASSQGSGSVQHTQYF. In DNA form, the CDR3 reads TGTGCCAGCAGTCAGGGGAGCGGGAGTGTTCAACATACGCAGTATTTT.

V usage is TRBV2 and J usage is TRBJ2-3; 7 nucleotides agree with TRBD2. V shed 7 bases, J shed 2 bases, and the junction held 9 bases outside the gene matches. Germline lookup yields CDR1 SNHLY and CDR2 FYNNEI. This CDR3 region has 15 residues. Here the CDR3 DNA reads TGTGCCAGCACATACAGCGGGACCCACACAGATACGCAGTATTTT. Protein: CASTYSGTHTDTQYF.

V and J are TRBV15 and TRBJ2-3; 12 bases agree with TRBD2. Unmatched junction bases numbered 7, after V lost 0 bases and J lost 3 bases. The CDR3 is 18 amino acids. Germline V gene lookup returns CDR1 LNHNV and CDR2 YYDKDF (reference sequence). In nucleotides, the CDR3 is TGTGCCACCAGCAGAGATTCCCAGACTAGCGGGAGAACAGATACGCAGTATTTT. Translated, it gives CATSRDSQTSGRTDTQYF.

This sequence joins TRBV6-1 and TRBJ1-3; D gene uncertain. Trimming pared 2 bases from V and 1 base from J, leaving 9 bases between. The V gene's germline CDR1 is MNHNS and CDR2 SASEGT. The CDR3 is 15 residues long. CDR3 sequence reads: CASSEIAGSGNTIYF. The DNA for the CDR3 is TGTGCCAGCAGTGAAATCGCGGGGTCTGGAAACACCATATATTTT.

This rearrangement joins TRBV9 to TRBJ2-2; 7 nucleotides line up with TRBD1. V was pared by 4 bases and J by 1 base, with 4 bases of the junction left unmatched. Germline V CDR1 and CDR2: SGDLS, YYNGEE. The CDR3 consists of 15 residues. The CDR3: CASSLWDRNTGELFF. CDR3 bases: TGTGCCAGCAGCCTCTGGGACAGGAACACCGGGGAGCTGTTTTTT.

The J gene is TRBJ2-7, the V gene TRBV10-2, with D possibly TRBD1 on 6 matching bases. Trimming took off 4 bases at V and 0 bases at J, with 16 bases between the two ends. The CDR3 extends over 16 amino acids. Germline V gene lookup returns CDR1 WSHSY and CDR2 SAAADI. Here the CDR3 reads CASSGWDTKSSYEQYF. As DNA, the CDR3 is TGCGCCAGCAGTGGTTGGGACACCAAAAGCTCCTACGAGCAGTACTTC.

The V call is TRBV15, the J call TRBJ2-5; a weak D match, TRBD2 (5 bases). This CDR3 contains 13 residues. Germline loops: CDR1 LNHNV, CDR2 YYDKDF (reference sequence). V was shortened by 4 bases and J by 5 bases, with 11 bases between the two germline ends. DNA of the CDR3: TGTGCCACCAGCATCCGGGGTGCGGAGACCCAGTACTTC. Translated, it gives CATSIRGAETQYF.

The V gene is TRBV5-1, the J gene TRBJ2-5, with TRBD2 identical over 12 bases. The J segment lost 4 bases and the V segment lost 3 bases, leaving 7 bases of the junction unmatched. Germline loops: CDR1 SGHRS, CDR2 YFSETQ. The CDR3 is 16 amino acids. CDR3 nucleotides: TGCGCCAGCAGCTGGACTAGCGGGGATCTACGAGAGACCCAGTACTTC. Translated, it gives CASSWTSGDLRETQYF.

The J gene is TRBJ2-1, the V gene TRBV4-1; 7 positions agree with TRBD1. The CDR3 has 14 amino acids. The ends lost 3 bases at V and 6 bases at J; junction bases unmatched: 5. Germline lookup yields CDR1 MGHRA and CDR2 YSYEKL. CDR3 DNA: TGCGCCAGCAGCCACCCTACAGGGGTCAATGAGCAGTTCTTC. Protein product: CASSHPTGVNEQFF.

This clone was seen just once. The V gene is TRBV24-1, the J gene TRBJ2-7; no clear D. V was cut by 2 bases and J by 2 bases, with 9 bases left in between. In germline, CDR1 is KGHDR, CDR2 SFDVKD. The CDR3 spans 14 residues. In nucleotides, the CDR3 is TGTGCCACCAGTGATTCGTCGGTTCCCTACGAGCAGTACTTC. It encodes CATSDSSVPYEQYF.

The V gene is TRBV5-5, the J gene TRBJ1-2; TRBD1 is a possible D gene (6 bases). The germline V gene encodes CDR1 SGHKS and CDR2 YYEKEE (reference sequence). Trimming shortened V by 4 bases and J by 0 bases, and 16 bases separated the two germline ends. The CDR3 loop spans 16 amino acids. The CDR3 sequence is CASSAYRDLANYGYTF. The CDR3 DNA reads TGTGCCAGCAGCGCCTACAGGGATCTAGCTAACTATGGCTACACCTTC.

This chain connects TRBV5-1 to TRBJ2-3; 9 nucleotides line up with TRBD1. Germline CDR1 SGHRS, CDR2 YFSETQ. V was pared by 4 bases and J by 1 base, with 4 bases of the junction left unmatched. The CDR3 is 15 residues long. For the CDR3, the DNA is TGCGCCAGCAGCAAACGGGACAGGGGCACAGATACGCAGTATTTT. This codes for CASSKRDRGTDTQYF.

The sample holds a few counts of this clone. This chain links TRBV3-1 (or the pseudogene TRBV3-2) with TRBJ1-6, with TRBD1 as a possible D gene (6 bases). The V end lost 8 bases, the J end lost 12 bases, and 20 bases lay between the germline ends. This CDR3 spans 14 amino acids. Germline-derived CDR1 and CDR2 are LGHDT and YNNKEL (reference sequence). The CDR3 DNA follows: TGTGCCAGCGCCGCTTTCGGGGGGCGAGAACCCCTCCACTTT. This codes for CASAAFGGREPLHF.

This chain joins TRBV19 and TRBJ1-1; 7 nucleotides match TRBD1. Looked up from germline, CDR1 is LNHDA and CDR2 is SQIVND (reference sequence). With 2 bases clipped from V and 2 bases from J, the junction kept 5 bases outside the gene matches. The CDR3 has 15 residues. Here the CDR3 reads CASSIRRQGNTEAFF. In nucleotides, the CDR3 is TGTGCCAGTAGTATAAGAAGACAGGGAAACACTGAAGCTTTCTTT.

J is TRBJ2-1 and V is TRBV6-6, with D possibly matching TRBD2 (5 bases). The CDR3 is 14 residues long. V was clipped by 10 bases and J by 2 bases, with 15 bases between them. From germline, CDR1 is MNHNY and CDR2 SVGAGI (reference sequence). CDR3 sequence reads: CATGKGVTYNEQFF. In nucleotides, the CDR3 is TGTGCCACCGGAAAGGGAGTAACCTACAATGAGCAGTTCTTC.

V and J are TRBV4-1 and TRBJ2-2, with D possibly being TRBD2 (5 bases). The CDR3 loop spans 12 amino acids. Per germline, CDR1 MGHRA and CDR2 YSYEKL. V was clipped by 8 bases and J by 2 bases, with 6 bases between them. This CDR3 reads CASGRNTGELFF. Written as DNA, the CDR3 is TGCGCCAGCGGGAGAAACACCGGGGAGCTGTTTTTT.

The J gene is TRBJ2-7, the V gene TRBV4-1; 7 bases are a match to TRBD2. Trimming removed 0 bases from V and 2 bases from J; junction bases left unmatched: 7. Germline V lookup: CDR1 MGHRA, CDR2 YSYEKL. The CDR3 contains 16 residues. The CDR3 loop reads CASSQEARGGAYEQYF. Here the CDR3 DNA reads TGCGCCAGCAGCCAAGAAGCTCGGGGAGGGGCCTACGAGCAGTACTTC.

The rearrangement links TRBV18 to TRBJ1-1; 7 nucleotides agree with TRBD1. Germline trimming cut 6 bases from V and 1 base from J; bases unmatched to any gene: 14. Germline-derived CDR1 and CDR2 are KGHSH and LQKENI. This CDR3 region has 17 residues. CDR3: CASSLSLPGQRNTEAFF. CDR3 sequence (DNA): TGTGCCAGCTCTCTGAGCTTGCCGGGACAGAGGAACACTGAAGCTTTCTTT.

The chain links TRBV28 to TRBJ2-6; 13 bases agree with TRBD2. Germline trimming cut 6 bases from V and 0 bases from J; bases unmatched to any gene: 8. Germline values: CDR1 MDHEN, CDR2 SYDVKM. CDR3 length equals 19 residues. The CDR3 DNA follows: TGTGCCAGCAGGGTGACTAGCGGGAGGCCAAACTCTGGGGCCAACGTCCTGACTTTC. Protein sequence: CASRVTSGRPNSGANVLTF. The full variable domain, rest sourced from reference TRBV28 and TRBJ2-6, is DVKVTQSSRYLVKRTGEKVFLECVQDMDHENMFWYRQDPGLGLRLIYFSYDVKMKEKGDIPEGYSVSREKKERFSLILESASTNQTSMYLCASRVTSGRPNSGANVLTFGAGSRLTVL.

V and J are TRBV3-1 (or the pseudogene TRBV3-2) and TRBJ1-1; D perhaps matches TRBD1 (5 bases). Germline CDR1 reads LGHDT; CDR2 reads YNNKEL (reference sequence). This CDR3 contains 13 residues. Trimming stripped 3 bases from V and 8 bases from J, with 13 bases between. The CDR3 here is CASSQLSGGEAFF. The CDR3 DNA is TGTGCCAGCAGCCAGTTAAGCGGGGGGGAAGCTTTCTTT.

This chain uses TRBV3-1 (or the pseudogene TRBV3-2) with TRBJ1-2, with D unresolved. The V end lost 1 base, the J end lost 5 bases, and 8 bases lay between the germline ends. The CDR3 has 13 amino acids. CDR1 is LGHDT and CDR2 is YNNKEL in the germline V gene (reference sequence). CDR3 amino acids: CASSQVEDYGYTF. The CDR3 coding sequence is TGTGCCAGCAGCCAAGTTGAGGATTATGGCTACACCTTC.